The rows below give T cell receptor beta chains drawn from one sample of a study of blood T cell repertoires in COVID-19. This table comes from immunoSEQ multiplex PCR, and its TCRdb copy is limited to in-frame clones, with some not included. The sample gives 80,000 to 100,000 clones, over 75% of which show up once; about 1.7% is in the top ten. The source material was peripheral blood. The source of these receptors is a man aged 60 to 75 with acute or convalescent COVID-19. Both conserved end residues are trimmed from each CDR3. D genes are given only for firm matches.

d_call j_call v_call cdr3_aa
TRBD1 TRBJ1-1 TRBV6-5 ASSYYRDSLAF
TRBD1 TRBJ1-2 TRBV19 ASSRDRGSYGYT
NA TRBJ1-1 TRBV19 ASSIVQGMNTEAF
NA TRBJ1-1 TRBV5-1 ASSIDGGTEAF
NA TRBJ1-2 TRBV7-2 ASSSLTGGHYGYT
NA TRBJ1-1 TRBV29-1 SPLRNTEAF
TRBD1 TRBJ2-1 TRBV7-6 ASTGGQGRYNEQF
NA TRBJ1-5 TRBV5-6 ASSLASGFSNQPQH
NA TRBJ2-5 TRBV12-3/TRBV12-4 ASSSLQKETQY
TRBD1 TRBJ1-4 TRBV3-1/TRBV3-2 ASSRQGARGEKLF
TRBD1 TRBJ1-1 TRBV10-3 AIAGTGGRNTEAF
TRBD1 TRBJ1-3 TRBV7-9 ASSPRQGAGGNTIY
NA TRBJ2-3 TRBV3-1/TRBV3-2 ASSQAGGAGRTDTQY
NA TRBJ1-2 TRBV18 ASSPDRKNGYT
NA TRBJ1-3 TRBV12-3/TRBV12-4 ASSFGGRNTIY
TRBD1 TRBJ1-1 TRBV19 ASSLPEDREAF
NA TRBJ1-5 TRBV30 AWSSGHYQPQH
NA TRBJ1-6 TRBV6-5 ASRIESSYNSPLH
NA TRBJ1-1 TRBV2 ARGRGFMNTEAF
NA TRBJ2-1 TRBV24-1 ATSDSSLNEQF
NA TRBJ2-1 TRBV7-9 ASSHGQLARNEQF
TRBD1 TRBJ2-4 TRBV23-1 ANQDRVTESENIQY
TRBD1 TRBJ1-1 TRBV5-1 ASSLGTGPNTEAF
TRBD1 TRBJ1-4 TRBV2 ASSGNRGDEKLF
NA TRBJ1-2 TRBV5-4 ASSSARSRGNYGYT
NA TRBJ1-3 TRBV2 ASSEDRIGGTNGNTIY
NA TRBJ1-1 TRBV28 ASLAPSGTSNTEAF
NA TRBJ1-5 TRBV6-5 ASSIIGSNQPQH
NA TRBJ1-1 TRBV5-6 ASTLDSGNVAF
NA TRBJ1-2 TRBV19 ASRISGTLNYGYT
NA TRBJ2-2 TRBV30 AWSVRTTGNTGELF
NA TRBJ2-7 TRBV6-1 ASSGTDIATSYEQY
NA TRBJ1-1 TRBV18 ASSTGTITEAF
TRBD1 TRBJ1-6 TRBV7-2 ASSSRAGTGDSPLH
TRBD1 TRBJ1-3 TRBV5-1 ASSSGGDSPGNTIY
NA TRBJ2-1 TRBV28 ASSPGGREHNNEQF
NA TRBJ2-3 TRBV19 ASSTSLGASTDTQY
NA TRBJ1-1 TRBV18 ASSPGLMNTEAF
TRBD1 TRBJ1-6 TRBV6-5 ASADRVPESPLH
TRBD2 TRBJ2-1 TRBV7-2 ASSLGRGYEQF
NA TRBJ1-4 TRBV23-1 ASSQSGGREKLF
TRBD1 TRBJ1-1 TRBV12-3/TRBV12-4 ASSIPGQVKAF
NA TRBJ1-2 TRBV30 AWSVLYGYT
NA TRBJ1-5 TRBV27 ASSSKGGLRGNQPQH
TRBD1 TRBJ1-2 TRBV19 ASSPRQGLYGYT